This T cell receptor beta chain came from a study of cytotoxic CD8 clonotypes in ibrutinib-treated CLL. Study in general: Among the patients, 10 to 11 presented as relapsed/refractory and fewer than 16 as treatment-naive; fewer than 18 showed unmutated IGHV. Regarding the study as a whole: Public clonotypes were seen rarely and were contracted or stable on treatment. The study found clonality rose at ibrutinib response, then fell toward baseline at progression. At baseline, clonality was higher than in age-matched healthy donors and correlated with CD8+ counts.

For this clone: Its matching antigen is unknown.

Libraries were prepared by immunoSEQ multiplex PCR; TCRdb keeps only in-frame clonotypes and omits some of them. The table has a few hundred thousand clones, under 70% seen once. The germline gives CDR1 MGHRA, CDR2 YSYEKL. After removal of 4 bases from V and 4 bases from J, the junction contained 15 bases not matched to a gene. The CDR3 loop spans 17 amino acids. J is TRBJ1-2 and V is TRBV4-1; 7 bases are shared with TRBD1. The clonotype comes from a human donor with chronic lymphocytic leukemia. Source: PBMCs, taken after 36 months of ibrutinib treatment. CDR3: CASSLLPTGAWSYGYTF. CDR3 coding DNA: TGCGCCAGCAGCCTGCTCCCCACAGGGGCGTGGAGCTATGGCTACACCTTC.